A single sample gave rise to the 30 T cell receptor beta chains below, sequenced in a study of glioma-infiltrating T cells. Amplification of TCR alpha and beta CDR3 regions from RNA used iRepertoire nested multiplex PCR. One entry per CDR3 protein results from TCRdb running MiXCR on the multiplex PCR reads. The sample shows roughly 190,000 distinct CDR3 sequences, 32% of them seen only once. Sequences were obtained from glioma tissue, nonneoplastic brain tissue, or PBMCs (not recorded which). The origin of the receptors is a human donor with low-grade glioma or glioblastoma, undergoing nonglioma brain surgery, or in good health (not recorded which).

The sample holds many counts of this clonotype. The chain employs TRBV2 and TRBJ1-1; unclear D gene. CDR1 is SNHLY, CDR2 FYNNEI, per germline. V lost 2 bases, J lost 0 bases, and 7 bases lay in between. The CDR3 consists of 14 residues. CDR3 nucleotides: TGTGCCAGCAGTGAACTCCGGGTGAACACTGAAGCTTTCTTT. Its protein product is CASSELRVNTEAFF.

Comment on this clonotype: A read error may explain this, as a much larger clone is one base away. V is TRBV19 and J is TRBJ2-7, with TRBD1 matching over 9 bases. Trimming cost V 6 bases and J 5 bases; bases outside gene matches: 11. The CDR3 extends over 15 amino acids. Germline loops: CDR1 LNHDA, CDR2 SQIVND (reference sequence). CDR3 bases: TGTGCCAGTAGCTCCCGCCGGACAGGGGTGCACGAGCAGTACTTC. This sequence encodes CASSSRRTGVHEQYF.

This clonotype was counted at least ten times. This chain connects TRBV24-1 to TRBJ2-7; D ambiguous. Germline V lookup: CDR1 KGHDR, CDR2 SFDVKD. Trimming removed 3 bases at V and 9 bases at J, with 20 bases between. The CDR3 extends over 15 amino acids. CDR3 coding DNA: TGTGCCACCAGTGATCGTTTAGAAGCACTACGAGGGCAGTACTTC. It codes for CATSDRLEALRGQYF.

This clonotype was detected many times. This chain joins TRBV6-1 and TRBJ2-1, with 10 bases matching TRBD2. V was pared by 7 bases and J by 6 bases, with 6 bases of the junction left unmatched. CDR1 and CDR2 from the germline V gene are MNHNS and SASEGT. There are 14 residues in the CDR3. The CDR3 DNA follows: TGTGCCAGCATGCGACTAGCGGGTAGCAATGAGCAGTTCTTC. Protein sequence: CASMRLAGSNEQFF.

This clonotype was found a few times. V and J are TRBV7-3 and TRBJ2-5, with a tentative D call TRBD1 (6 bases). This CDR3 region has 15 residues. Germline V gives CDR1 SGHTA, CDR2 FQGTGA. Trimming left V 0 bases short and J 3 bases short, with 11 bases between. The CDR3 spells CASSLTGQFEETQYF. As DNA, the CDR3 is TGTGCCAGCAGCTTAACGGGACAATTCGAAGAGACCCAGTACTTC.

This clonotype was detected ten times or more. The J gene is TRBJ1-1, the V gene TRBV5-1, with a possible D match to TRBD1 (6 bases). V gave up 4 bases and J gave up 0 bases, with 16 bases separating them. This CDR3 has 16 residues. The germline CDR1 and CDR2 sequences are SGHRS and YFSETQ. CDR3 nucleotides: TGCGCCAGCAGCCGGGGGAGGGGGAGCATGAACACTGAAGCTTTCTTT. This codes for CASSRGRGSMNTEAFF.

In this sample, this clonotype turned up many times. The CDR3 sequence is CSASGRGGYEQYF. Written as DNA, the CDR3 is TGCAGTGCTAGTGGCAGGGGCGGCTACGAGCAGTACTTC. The chain links TRBV20-1 to TRBJ2-7, with a tentative D call TRBD1 (6 bases). This CDR3 region has 13 residues. V dropped 3 bases and J dropped 3 bases, with 12 bases sitting between them. Germline V lookup: CDR1 DFQATT, CDR2 SNEGSKA (reference sequence).

This clonotype has only a few counts. The genes are TRBV12-3 or TRBV12-4 and TRBJ1-2, with a weak D call TRBD1 (6 bases). The CDR3 is made up of 13 amino acids. V was clipped by 6 bases and J by 5 bases, with 13 bases between them. CDR3 amino acids: CASSPGQFYGYTF. The CDR3 bases are TGTGCCAGCAGCCCAGGACAGTTTTATGGCTACACCTTC.

This clonotype came up many times. The genes are TRBV7-2 and TRBJ2-2; D is unresolved. The CDR3 runs to 12 residues. Trimming left V 1 base short and J 6 bases short, with 3 bases between. Germline CDR1 SGHTA, CDR2 FQGNSA. The CDR3 nucleotides read TGTGCCAGCAGCTTAGACGCCGGGGAGCTGTTTTTT. Its protein is CASSLDAGELFF.

There are a few counts of this clonotype. It may be a read error: a sequence one base away is much more abundant. The chain carries TRBV18 and TRBJ2-3; D not certain. With 2 bases removed from V and 6 bases from J, the gap between germline ends came to 6 bases. The CDR3 is 12 amino acids. CDR1 and CDR2 (germline): KGHSH, LQKENI. The CDR3 sequence is CASSPSSDTQYF. The CDR3 region has the DNA TGTGCCAGCTCACCAAGCTCCGATACGCAGTATTTT.

Concerning this clonotype: This clone may be a read error of a much larger clone one base away. The chain is built from TRBV4-1 and TRBJ2-1, with a tentative D call TRBD1 (6 bases). Trimming removed 3 bases at V and 10 bases at J, with 10 bases between. Germline V gene sequence: CDR1 MGHRA, CDR2 YSYEKL. This CDR3 comprises 12 residues. The CDR3 region has the DNA TGCGCCAGCAGCCACCCAGACAGGGAGCAGTTCTTC. This codes for CASSHPDREQFF.

As for this clonotype: Germline and junction disagree at one end, which may indicate a read error. V gene TRBV19 combines with J gene TRBJ1-4; 11 nucleotides match TRBD1. The germline V gene has CDR1 LNHDA and CDR2 SQIVND (reference sequence). This CDR3 region has 17 residues. CDR3 DNA: TGTGCCAGTACCAGGACAGGGGGCGCGGCAACTAATCAAAAACTGTTTTTT. Translation gives CASTRTGGAATNQKLFF.

At least ten counts were recorded for this clonotype. The chain uses TRBV3-1 and TRBJ2-7; possibly TRBD2 for D (5 bases). Per the germline V gene, CDR1 is LGHDT and CDR2 is YNNKEL (reference sequence). This CDR3 comprises 15 residues. V was pared by 1 base and J by 0 bases, with 10 bases between. For the CDR3, the DNA is TGTGCCAGCAGCCAAGGACTGGGGAGCTCCTACGAGCAGTACTTC. Protein product: CASSQGLGSSYEQYF.

This clonotype was picked up many times. This rearrangement joins TRBV20-1 to TRBJ1-1; no clear D. The ends were cut back, 4 bases at V and 2 bases at J, with 11 bases in the middle. CDR1 is DFQATT and CDR2 is SNEGSKA in the germline V gene (reference sequence). This CDR3 is built from 13 residues. The CDR3 region is CSAIEGQNTEAFF. The CDR3 region has the DNA TGCAGTGCTATAGAAGGGCAAAACACTGAAGCTTTCTTT.

On this clonotype itself: Possible read error: a much larger clone is one base away. The conserved final phenylalanine or tryptophan is absent from the CDR3, which likely points to a read error. The chain links TRBV28 to TRBJ1-5; 11 bases match TRBD1. Germline-derived CDR1 and CDR2 are MDHEN and SYDVKM. J lost 11 bases, V lost 9 bases, and 12 bases had no gene match. The CDR3 contains 14 residues. The CDR3 region is CASKDGQGAGAQHL. CDR3 DNA sequence: TGTGCCAGTAAGGACGGACAGGGGGCCGGAGCCCAGCATCTT.

This clonotype has only a few counts. The chain recombines TRBV5-1 with TRBJ2-7, with TRBD2 identical over 11 bases. Looked up from germline, CDR1 is SGHRS and CDR2 is YFSETQ. The ends lost 3 bases at V and 7 bases at J; junction bases unmatched: 6. This CDR3 has 14 residues. The CDR3 loop is CASSSTSGSNEQYF. CDR3 DNA sequence: TGCGCCAGCAGCTCCACTAGCGGGAGCAATGAGCAGTACTTC. Combining the CDR3 with reference TRBV5-1 and TRBJ2-7 gives the whole variable domain KAGVTQTPRYLIKTRGQQVTLSCSPISGHRSVSWYQQTPGQGLQFLFEYFSETQRNKGNFPGRFSGRQFSNSRSEMNVSTLELGDSALYLCASSSTSGSNEQYFGPGTRLTVT.

This clonotype was seen many times. This chain joins TRBV4-2 and TRBJ2-7; 9 bases map to TRBD2. Trimming removed 1 base from V and 5 bases from J; junction bases left unmatched: 12. This CDR3 is built from 17 residues. Germline CDR1 is LGHNA and CDR2 is YNFKEQ. CDR3 in DNA: TGTGCCAGCAGCCAAGGCCAGGACGCTAGCGGGACGCACGAGCAGTACTTC. Amino acid sequence: CASSQGQDASGTHEQYF.

This clonotype was counted ten times or more. V usage is TRBV2 and J usage is TRBJ1-1; maybe TRBD1 (6 bases). The CDR3 is made up of 18 amino acids. V was cut by 1 base and J by 2 bases, with 20 bases left in between. In germline, CDR1 is SNHLY, CDR2 FYNNEI. CDR3 region: CASSEVSGTPRINTEAFF. The CDR3 DNA reads TGTGCCAGCAGTGAAGTTTCCGGGACACCCCGCATAAACACTGAAGCTTTCTTT.

About this clonotype itself: One junction end does not reproduce the germline sequence, and a read error may be involved. The CDR3 DNA follows: TGCAGCGTTGAGGGACTAGCGGACACAGATACGAAGTATTTT. Translated, it gives CSVEGLADTDTKYF. The rearrangement uses TRBV29-1 and TRBJ2-3; 11 positions agree with TRBD2. The CDR3 is 14 residues long. Germline CDR1 SQVTM, CDR2 ANQGSEA.

This clonotype has at least ten counts. The gene calls are TRBV20-1 and TRBJ2-1; the D gene is possibly TRBD2 (5 bases). CDR3 length equals 11 residues. Trimming stripped 3 bases from V and 8 bases from J, with 8 bases between. Germline assignment: CDR1 DFQATT and CDR2 SNEGSKA (reference sequence). The CDR3 DNA reads as TGCAGTGCTAGTGGGCGGGATGAGCAGTTCTTC. Translated, it gives CSASGRDEQFF.

There are a few counts of this clonotype. This chain connects TRBV6-1 to TRBJ2-2; the match to TRBD2 covers 9 bases. V dropped 6 bases and J dropped 3; count of bases not matched to a gene: 8. This CDR3 is 16 amino acids long. Germline V CDR1 and CDR2: MNHNS, SASEGT. This chain's CDR3 is CASSLRLAVDTGELFF. Here the CDR3 DNA reads TGTGCCAGCAGCCTCCGACTAGCGGTGGACACCGGGGAGCTGTTTTTT.

This clonotype was counted many times. The CDR3 DNA reads as TGCGCCAGCAGCTCCGGGACAGGGACCTACAATGAGCAGTTCTTC. Translated: CASSSGTGTYNEQFF. The chain couples TRBV5-1 to TRBJ2-1; 9 nucleotides align to TRBD1. CDR3 length equals 15 residues. After removal of 3 bases from V and 2 bases from J, the junction contained 3 bases not matched to a gene. Germline-derived CDR1 and CDR2 are SGHRS and YFSETQ.

The rearrangement uses TRBV4-2 and TRBJ2-7; 8 nucleotides line up with TRBD2. The V and J ends lost 4 bases and 7 bases, in that order; junction bases with no gene match: 12. This CDR3 contains 15 residues. The V gene's germline CDR1 is LGHNA and CDR2 YNFKEQ. This CDR3 is CASSPPGGRNNEQYF. The CDR3 DNA sequence: TGTGCCAGCAGCCCCCCTGGCGGGAGGAACAATGAGCAGTACTTC.

This clonotype was recorded many times. The V and J genes are TRBV28 and TRBJ1-1, with TRBD1 matching over 9 bases. The CDR3 is made up of 14 amino acids. Trimming removed 8 bases from V and 1 base from J; junction bases left unmatched: 5. Germline V gene sequence: CDR1 MDHEN, CDR2 SYDVKM. The CDR3 region is CASLPGQGNTEAFF. Written as DNA, the CDR3 is TGTGCCAGCTTACCGGGACAGGGGAACACTGAAGCTTTCTTT. The full variable domain, completed using reference TRBV28 and TRBJ1-1, is DVKVTQSSRYLVKRTGEKVFLECVQDMDHENMFWYRQDPGLGLRLIYFSYDVKMKEKGDIPEGYSVSREKKERFSLILESASTNQTSMYLCASLPGQGNTEAFFGQGTRLTVV.

With respect to this clonotype: Being one base from a much bigger clone, this may be a read error. This sequence joins TRBV3-1 and TRBJ2-7, with 10 bases identical to TRBD1. CDR3 length equals 15 residues. Germline V lookup: CDR1 LGHDT, CDR2 YNNKEL (reference sequence). Germline trimming cut 5 bases from V and 1 base from J; bases unmatched to any gene: 5. The CDR3 region has the DNA TGTGCCAGCAGCGGACCGGGACAGGGGTCCTACGAGCAGTACTTC. Amino acid sequence: CASSGPGQGSYEQYF.

There are many counts of this clonotype. The chain carries TRBV4-3 and TRBJ2-7, with D unresolved. The V and J ends lost 2 bases and 4 bases respectively, with 21 bases between them. Germline V CDR1 and CDR2: LGHNA, YSLEER. The CDR3 runs 17 residues. CDR3 protein: CASSQPVVSSSRYEQYF. The CDR3 coding sequence is TGCGCCAGCAGCCAACCTGTCGTGAGTTCGAGTCGGTACGAGCAGTACTTC.

As regards this clonotype: A read error is possible here, since a much larger clone lies one base away. The J gene is TRBJ2-1, the V gene TRBV28; D uncertain. From germline, CDR1 is MDHEN and CDR2 SYDVKM. Between the trimmed V and J ends, which lost 10 bases and 2 bases, there was a span of 12 bases. The CDR3 is made up of 13 amino acids. The DNA for the CDR3 is TGTGCCACCGTCGAGATACCCTACAATGAGCAGTTCTTC. This translates into CATVEIPYNEQFF.

As for this clonotype: A read error may produce the germline difference seen at one junction end. J is TRBJ2-1 and V is TRBV7-2; D remains ambiguous. The CDR3 consists of 14 residues. CDR1 SGHTA and CDR2 FQGNSA come from the germline V gene. CDR3 DNA sequence: TGTTCCAGCAGCTTAGTATTCTGGGTGAATTATCAGTTCTTC. Residues: CSSSLVFWVNYQFF.

This clonotype occurred many times. V gene TRBV6-2 or TRBV6-3 combines with J gene TRBJ2-1, with 10 bases aligning to TRBD1. The V and J ends lost 11 bases and 4 bases, in that order; junction bases with no gene match: 17. The CDR3 runs 17 residues. The V gene's germline CDR1 is MNHEY and CDR2 SVGEGT. CDR3 sequence reads: CAHSRPGQGQGYNEQFF. DNA of the CDR3: TGTGCCCACAGTAGGCCGGGACAGGGGCAAGGGTACAATGAGCAGTTCTTC.

In its sample, this clonotype was seen many times. This chain connects TRBV6-1 to TRBJ1-5, with 8 bases identical to TRBD1. The ends lost 6 bases at V and 7 bases at J; junction bases unmatched: 5. The CDR3 loop spans 13 amino acids. The germline CDR1 and CDR2 sequences are MNHNS and SASEGT. CDR3 in amino acids: CASRDRDFQPQHF. CDR3 bases: TGTGCCAGCAGGGACAGGGATTTCCAGCCCCAGCATTTT.